This T cell receptor (beta chain) originates from a study of blood T cell repertoires in COVID-19. CDR3 length: 16 amino acids. V was pared by 3 bases and J by 7 bases, with 12 bases of the junction left unmatched. CDR1 is SGHRS, CDR2 YFSETQ, per germline. Profiled with immunoSEQ multiplex PCR; TCRdb holds only in-frame clones, not every one. This sample yields some 250,000 clones, of which 88% are seen a single time; roughly 0.8% belongs to the top ten. The sample comprised peripheral blood. The origin of this receptor is a woman aged 30 to 39 with acute or convalescent COVID-19. This chain joins TRBV5-1 and TRBJ2-1; TRBD2 aligns across 8 bases. CDR3 coding DNA: TGCGCCAGCAGCTCCGCGAGCGGGAGTTTCGGGAATGAGCAGTTCTTC. It specifies CASSSASGSFGNEQFF. The whole variable domain, filled in from reference TRBV5-1 and TRBJ2-1, reads KAGVTQTPRYLIKTRGQQVTLSCSPISGHRSVSWYQQTPGQGLQFLFEYFSETQRNKGNFPGRFSGRQFSNSRSEMNVSTLELGDSALYLCASSSASGSFGNEQFFGPGTRLTVL.